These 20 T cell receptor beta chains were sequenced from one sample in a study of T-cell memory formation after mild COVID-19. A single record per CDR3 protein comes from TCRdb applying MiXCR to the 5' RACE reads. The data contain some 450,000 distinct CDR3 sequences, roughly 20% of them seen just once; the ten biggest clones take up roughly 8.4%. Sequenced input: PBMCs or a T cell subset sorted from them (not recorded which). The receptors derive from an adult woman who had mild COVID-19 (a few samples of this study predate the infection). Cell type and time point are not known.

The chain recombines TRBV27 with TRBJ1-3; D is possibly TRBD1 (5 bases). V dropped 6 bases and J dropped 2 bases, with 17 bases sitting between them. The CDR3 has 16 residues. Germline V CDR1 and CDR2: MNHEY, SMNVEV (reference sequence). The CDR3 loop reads CASSALGGLAGNTIYF. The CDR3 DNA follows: TGTGCCAGCAGCGCCCTCGGGGGGTTGGCTGGAAACACCATATATTTT.

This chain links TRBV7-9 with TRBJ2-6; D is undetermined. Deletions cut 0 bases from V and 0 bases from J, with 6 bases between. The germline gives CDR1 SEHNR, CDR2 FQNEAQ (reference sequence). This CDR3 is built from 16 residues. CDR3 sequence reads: CASSLAGASGANVLTF. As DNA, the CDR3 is TGTGCCAGCAGCTTAGCAGGCGCCTCTGGGGCCAACGTCCTGACTTTC.

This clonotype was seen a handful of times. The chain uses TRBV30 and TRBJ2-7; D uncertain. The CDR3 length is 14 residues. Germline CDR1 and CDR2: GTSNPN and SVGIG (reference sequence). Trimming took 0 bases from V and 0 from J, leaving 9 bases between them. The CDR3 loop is CAWSVVPSSYEQYF. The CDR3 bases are TGTGCCTGGAGTGTAGTGCCCAGCTCCTACGAGCAGTACTTC.

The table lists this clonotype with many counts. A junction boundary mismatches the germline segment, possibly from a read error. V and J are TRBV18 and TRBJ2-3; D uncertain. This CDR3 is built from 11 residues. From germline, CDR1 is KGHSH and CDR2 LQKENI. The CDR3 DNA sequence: TGCGCCAGCAGTCCCGGGGATACGCAGTATTTT. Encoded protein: CASSPGDTQYF.

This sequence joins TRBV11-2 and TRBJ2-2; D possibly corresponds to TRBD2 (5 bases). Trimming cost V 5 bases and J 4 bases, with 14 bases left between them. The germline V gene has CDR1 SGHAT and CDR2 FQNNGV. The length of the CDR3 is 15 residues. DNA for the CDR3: TGTGCCAGCAGCCGTAGGGAGTCGGGCACCGGGGAGCTGTTTTTT. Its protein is CASSRRESGTGELFF.

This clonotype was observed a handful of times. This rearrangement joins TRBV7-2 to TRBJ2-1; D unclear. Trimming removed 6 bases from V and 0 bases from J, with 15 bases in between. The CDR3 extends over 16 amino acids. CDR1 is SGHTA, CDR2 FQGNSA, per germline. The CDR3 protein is CASSPWTLSSYNEQFF. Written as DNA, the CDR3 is TGTGCCAGCAGTCCCTGGACCCTAAGCTCCTACAATGAGCAGTTCTTC.

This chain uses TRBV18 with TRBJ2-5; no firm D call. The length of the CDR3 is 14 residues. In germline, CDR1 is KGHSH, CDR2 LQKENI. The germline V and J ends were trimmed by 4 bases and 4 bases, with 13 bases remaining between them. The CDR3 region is CASSRLQRGETQYF. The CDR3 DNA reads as TGTGCCAGCTCACGTCTACAGCGAGGAGAGACCCAGTACTTC. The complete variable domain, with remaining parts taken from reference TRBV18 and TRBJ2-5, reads NAGVMQNPRHLVRRRGQEARLRCSPMKGHSHVYWYRQLPEEGLKFMVYLQKENIIDESGMPKERFSAEFPKEGPSILRIQQVVRGDSAAYFCASSRLQRGETQYFGPGTRLLVL.

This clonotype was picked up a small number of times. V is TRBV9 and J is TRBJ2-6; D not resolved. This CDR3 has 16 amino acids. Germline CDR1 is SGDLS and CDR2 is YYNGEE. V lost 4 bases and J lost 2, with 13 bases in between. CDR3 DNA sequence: TGTGCCAGCAGCCCACGACTGAACCCTGGGGCCAACGTCCTGACTTTC. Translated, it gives CASSPRLNPGANVLTF.

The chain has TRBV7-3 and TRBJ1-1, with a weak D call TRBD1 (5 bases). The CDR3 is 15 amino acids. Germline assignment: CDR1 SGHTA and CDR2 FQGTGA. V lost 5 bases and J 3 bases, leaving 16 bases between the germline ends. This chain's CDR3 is CASSPMGVRDTEAFF. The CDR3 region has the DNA TGTGCCAGCAGCCCAATGGGGGTCCGAGACACTGAAGCTTTCTTT.

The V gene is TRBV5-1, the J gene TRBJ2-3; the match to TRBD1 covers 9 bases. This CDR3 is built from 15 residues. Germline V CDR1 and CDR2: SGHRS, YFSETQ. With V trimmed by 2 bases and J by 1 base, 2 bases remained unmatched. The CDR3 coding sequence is TGCGCCAGCAGCTTCCGGGACAGGGGCACAGATACGCAGTATTTT. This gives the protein CASSFRDRGTDTQYF.

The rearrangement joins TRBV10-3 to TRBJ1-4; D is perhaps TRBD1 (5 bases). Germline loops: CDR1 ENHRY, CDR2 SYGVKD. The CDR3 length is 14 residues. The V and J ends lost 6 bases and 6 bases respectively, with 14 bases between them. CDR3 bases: TGTGCCATCAGCCAGGGACTCAACGATGAAAAACTGTTTTTT. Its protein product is CAISQGLNDEKLFF.

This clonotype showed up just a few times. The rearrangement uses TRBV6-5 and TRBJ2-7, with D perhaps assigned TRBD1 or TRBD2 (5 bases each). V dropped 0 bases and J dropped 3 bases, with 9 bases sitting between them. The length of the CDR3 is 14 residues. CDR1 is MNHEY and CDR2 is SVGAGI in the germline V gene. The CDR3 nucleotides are TGTGCCAGCAGTTACTCTGCAGGGAGCTACGAGCAGTACTTC. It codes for CASSYSAGSYEQYF.

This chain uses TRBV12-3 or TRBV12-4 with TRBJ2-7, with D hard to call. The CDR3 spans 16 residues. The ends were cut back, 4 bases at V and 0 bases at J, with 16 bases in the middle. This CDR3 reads CASSSHGAQSSYEQYF. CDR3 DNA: TGTGCCAGCAGTTCCCACGGAGCGCAGTCCTCCTACGAGCAGTACTTC.

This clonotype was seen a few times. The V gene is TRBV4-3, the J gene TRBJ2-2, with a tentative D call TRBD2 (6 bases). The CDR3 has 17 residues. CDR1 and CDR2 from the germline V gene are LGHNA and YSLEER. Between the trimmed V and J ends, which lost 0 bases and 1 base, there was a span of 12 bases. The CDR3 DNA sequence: TGCGCCAGCAGCCAAGACTGGGGACTCATGAACACCGGGGAGCTGTTTTTT. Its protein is CASSQDWGLMNTGELFF.

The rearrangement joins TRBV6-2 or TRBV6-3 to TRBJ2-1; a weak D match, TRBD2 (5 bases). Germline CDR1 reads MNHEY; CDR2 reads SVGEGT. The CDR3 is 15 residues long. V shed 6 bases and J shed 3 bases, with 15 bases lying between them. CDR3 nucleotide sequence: TGTGCCAGCAGACATACAGAGGACTTCTACAATGAGCAGTTCTTC. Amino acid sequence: CASRHTEDFYNEQFF.

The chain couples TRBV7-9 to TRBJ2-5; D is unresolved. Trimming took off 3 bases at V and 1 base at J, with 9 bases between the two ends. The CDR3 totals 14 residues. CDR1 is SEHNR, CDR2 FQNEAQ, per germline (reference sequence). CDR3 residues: CASSFGRTQETQYF. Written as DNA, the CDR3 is TGTGCCAGCAGCTTCGGCCGGACCCAAGAGACCCAGTACTTC.

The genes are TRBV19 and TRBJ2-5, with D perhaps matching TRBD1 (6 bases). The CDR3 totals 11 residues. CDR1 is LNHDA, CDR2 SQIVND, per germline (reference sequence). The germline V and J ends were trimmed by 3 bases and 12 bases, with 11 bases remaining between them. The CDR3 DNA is TGTGCCAGTAGTATCTACGACAGGAAGTACTTC. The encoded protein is CASSIYDRKYF. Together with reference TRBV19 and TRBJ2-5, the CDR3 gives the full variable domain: DGGITQSPKYLFRKEGQNVTLSCEQNLNHDAMYWYRQDPGQGLRLIYYSQIVNDFQKGDIAEGYSVSREKKESFPLTVTSAQKNPTAFYLCASSIYDRKYFGPGTRLLVL.

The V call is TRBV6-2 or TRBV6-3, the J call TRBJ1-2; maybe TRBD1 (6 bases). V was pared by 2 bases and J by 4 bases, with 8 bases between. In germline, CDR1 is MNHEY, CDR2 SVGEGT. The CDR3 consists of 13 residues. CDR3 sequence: CASSYQGTYGYTF. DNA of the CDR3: TGTGCCAGCAGTTACCAGGGGACCTATGGCTACACCTTC.

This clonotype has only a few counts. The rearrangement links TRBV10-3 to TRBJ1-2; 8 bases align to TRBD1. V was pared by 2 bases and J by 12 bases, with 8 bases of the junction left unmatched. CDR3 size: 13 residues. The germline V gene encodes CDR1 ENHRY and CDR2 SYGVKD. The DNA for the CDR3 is TGTGCCATCAGTGAGGGGACAGGCGGTGTGGACACCTTC. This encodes CAISEGTGGVDTF.

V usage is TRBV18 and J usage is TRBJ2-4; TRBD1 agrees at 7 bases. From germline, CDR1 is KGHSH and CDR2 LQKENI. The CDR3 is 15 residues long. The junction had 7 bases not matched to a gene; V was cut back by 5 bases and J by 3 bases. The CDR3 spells CASSTQTGVKNIQYF. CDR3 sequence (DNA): TGTGCCAGCTCAACACAAACAGGGGTCAAAAACATTCAGTACTTC.